The next 14 T cell receptor beta chains were all read from a single sample in a study of CD8+ T cells in alopecia areata. Following RNA extraction, reverse transcription yielded cDNA that acted as the sequencing template. The method was immunoSEQ multiplex PCR; TCRdb's version includes in-frame clones alone and lacks a portion of them. The sample lists around 200,000 clones, roughly 59% occurring once. Sequencing used CD4+ T cells sorted from blood, obtained at week 0. The receptors were gathered from a human donor with alopecia areata.

The sample holds one count of this clone. V is TRBV29-1 and J is TRBJ2-7; D is undetermined. There are 11 residues in the CDR3. Germline V CDR1 and CDR2: SQVTM, ANQGSEA. V was clipped by 6 bases and J by 7 bases, with 13 bases between them. Here the CDR3 DNA reads TGCAGCGTCCTACTGCTGGGAGAGCAGTACTTC. Its protein is CSVLLLGEQYF.

Only a few counts were recorded for this clone. Other nucleotide sequences in the sample specify the same CDR3. The chain is built from TRBV4-3 and TRBJ1-2; weak D call: TRBD1 (6 bases). CDR3 length: 15 amino acids. Looked up from germline, CDR1 is LGHNA and CDR2 is YSLEER. With 0 bases removed from V and 4 bases from J, the gap between germline ends came to 12 bases. The CDR3 nucleotides read TGCGCCAGCAGCCAAGACCCTAGAGGGGGCTATGGCTACACCTTC. This translates into CASSQDPRGGYGYTF.

This CDR3 is CSVESRSYEQYF. In nucleotides, the CDR3 is TGCAGCGTTGAATCCAGGTCCTACGAGCAGTACTTC. The J gene is TRBJ2-7, the V gene TRBV29-1; D not resolved. The germline gives CDR1 SQVTM, CDR2 ANQGSEA. V lost 2 bases and J lost 1, with 6 bases in between. The CDR3 has 12 amino acids.

J is TRBJ2-7 and V is TRBV7-2, with 13 bases identical to TRBD2. The CDR3 has 17 amino acids. V shed 5 bases and J 6 bases; nucleotides not matched to a gene: 13. In germline, CDR1 is SGHTA, CDR2 FQGNSA. The CDR3 DNA reads as TGTGCCAGCAGCCGGACTAGCGGGGGTTCTCGATCGTTCGAGCAGTACTTC. The encoded protein is CASSRTSGGSRSFEQYF.

The J gene is TRBJ2-1, the V gene TRBV27; TRBD1 is a possible D gene (6 bases). The CDR3 totals 16 residues. CDR1 and CDR2 from the germline V gene are MNHEY and SMNVEV (reference sequence). Trimming removed 5 bases at V and 6 bases at J, with 20 bases between. CDR3 loop: CASSPGDRLGPNEQFF. CDR3 nucleotides: TGTGCCAGCAGTCCTGGTGACAGGCTGGGTCCCAATGAGCAGTTCTTC.

V gene TRBV29-1 combines with J gene TRBJ1-2; D is perhaps TRBD1 (6 bases). The germline V gene encodes CDR1 SQVTM and CDR2 ANQGSEA. This CDR3 is 15 amino acids long. Trimming took 4 bases from V and 2 from J, leaving 17 bases between them. The CDR3 reads CSVVLDSVLNYGYTF. The DNA of the CDR3 is TGCAGCGTTGTGTTGGACAGCGTGTTAAACTATGGCTACACCTTC.

The rearrangement uses TRBV27 and TRBJ1-1; 10 bases line up with TRBD1. This CDR3 spans 14 amino acids. CDR1 and CDR2 (germline): MNHEY, SMNVEV (reference sequence). V dropped 6 bases and J dropped 6; count of bases not matched to a gene: 7. The CDR3 reads CASRDFGQGAEAFF. DNA of the CDR3: TGTGCCAGCAGGGACTTCGGACAGGGGGCTGAAGCTTTCTTT.

The chain recombines TRBV6-5 with TRBJ2-2; the D is unclear. The V and J ends lost 6 bases and 4 bases respectively, with 12 bases between them. The length of the CDR3 is 14 residues. The germline V gene encodes CDR1 MNHEY and CDR2 SVGAGI. The CDR3 region has the DNA TGTGCCAGCAGCCCTGACTCCGTCACCGGGGAGCTGTTTTTT. This codes for CASSPDSVTGELFF.

The gene calls are TRBV2 and TRBJ1-5; 7 nucleotides line up with TRBD1. The V gene end was trimmed by 6 bases and the J gene end by 0 bases; junction bases not matched to a gene: 5. The CDR3 spans 15 residues. Per the germline V gene, CDR1 is SNHLY and CDR2 is FYNNEI. This CDR3 is CASRMDRRSNQPQHF. DNA of the CDR3: TGTGCCAGCAGGATGGACAGGCGTAGCAATCAGCCCCAGCATTTT.

The V and J genes are TRBV29-1 and TRBJ1-1; D might be TRBD1 (5 bases). This CDR3 has 13 residues. Germline-derived CDR1 and CDR2 are SQVTM and ANQGSEA. Trimming left V 4 bases short and J 6 bases short, with 15 bases between. CDR3 protein: CSVARTSNPEAFF. CDR3 coding DNA: TGCAGCGTTGCCCGGACAAGTAATCCTGAAGCTTTCTTT.

In this sample, this clone turned up once. The chain combines TRBV10-3 with TRBJ1-2; D remains ambiguous. This CDR3 is built from 13 residues. Germline values: CDR1 ENHRY, CDR2 SYGVKD. V was trimmed by 0 bases and J by 0 bases, leaving 2 bases between them. This chain's CDR3 is CAISESANYGYTF. CDR3 DNA sequence: TGTGCCATCAGTGAGTCGGCTAACTATGGCTACACCTTC.

The chain uses TRBV7-2 and TRBJ1-6; 10 nucleotides match TRBD1. The germline V gene encodes CDR1 SGHTA and CDR2 FQGNSA. Trimming removed 6 bases from V and 9 bases from J; junction bases left unmatched: 8. This CDR3 has 15 residues. The CDR3 loop is CASRQRQGAGSPLHF. In DNA form, the CDR3 reads TGTGCCAGCAGACAAAGACAGGGGGCAGGTTCACCCCTCCACTTT. Full variable domain (outside the CDR3, taken from reference TRBV7-2 and TRBJ1-6): GAGVSQSPSNKVTEKGKDVELRCDPISGHTALYWYRQSLGQGLEFLIYFQGNSAPDKSGLPSDRFSAERTGGSVSTLTIQRTQQEDSAVYLCASRQRQGAGSPLHFGNGTRLTVT.

J is TRBJ1-2 and V is TRBV30; 8 nucleotides match TRBD1. Germline V gives CDR1 GTSNPN, CDR2 SVGIG (reference sequence). With 5 bases clipped from V and 2 bases from J, the junction kept 4 bases outside the gene matches. The CDR3 spans 13 residues. CDR3 loop: CAWGGQVNYGYTF. The CDR3 DNA reads TGTGCCTGGGGGGGACAGGTCAACTATGGCTACACCTTC.

J is TRBJ1-2 and V is TRBV29-1; TRBD1 agrees at 8 bases. Germline V gives CDR1 SQVTM, CDR2 ANQGSEA. After removal of 8 bases from V and 2 bases from J, the junction contained 4 bases not matched to a gene. The CDR3 consists of 12 residues. CDR3 protein: CSFGQGNYGYTF. CDR3 nucleotide sequence: TGCAGCTTTGGACAGGGAAACTATGGCTACACCTTC.